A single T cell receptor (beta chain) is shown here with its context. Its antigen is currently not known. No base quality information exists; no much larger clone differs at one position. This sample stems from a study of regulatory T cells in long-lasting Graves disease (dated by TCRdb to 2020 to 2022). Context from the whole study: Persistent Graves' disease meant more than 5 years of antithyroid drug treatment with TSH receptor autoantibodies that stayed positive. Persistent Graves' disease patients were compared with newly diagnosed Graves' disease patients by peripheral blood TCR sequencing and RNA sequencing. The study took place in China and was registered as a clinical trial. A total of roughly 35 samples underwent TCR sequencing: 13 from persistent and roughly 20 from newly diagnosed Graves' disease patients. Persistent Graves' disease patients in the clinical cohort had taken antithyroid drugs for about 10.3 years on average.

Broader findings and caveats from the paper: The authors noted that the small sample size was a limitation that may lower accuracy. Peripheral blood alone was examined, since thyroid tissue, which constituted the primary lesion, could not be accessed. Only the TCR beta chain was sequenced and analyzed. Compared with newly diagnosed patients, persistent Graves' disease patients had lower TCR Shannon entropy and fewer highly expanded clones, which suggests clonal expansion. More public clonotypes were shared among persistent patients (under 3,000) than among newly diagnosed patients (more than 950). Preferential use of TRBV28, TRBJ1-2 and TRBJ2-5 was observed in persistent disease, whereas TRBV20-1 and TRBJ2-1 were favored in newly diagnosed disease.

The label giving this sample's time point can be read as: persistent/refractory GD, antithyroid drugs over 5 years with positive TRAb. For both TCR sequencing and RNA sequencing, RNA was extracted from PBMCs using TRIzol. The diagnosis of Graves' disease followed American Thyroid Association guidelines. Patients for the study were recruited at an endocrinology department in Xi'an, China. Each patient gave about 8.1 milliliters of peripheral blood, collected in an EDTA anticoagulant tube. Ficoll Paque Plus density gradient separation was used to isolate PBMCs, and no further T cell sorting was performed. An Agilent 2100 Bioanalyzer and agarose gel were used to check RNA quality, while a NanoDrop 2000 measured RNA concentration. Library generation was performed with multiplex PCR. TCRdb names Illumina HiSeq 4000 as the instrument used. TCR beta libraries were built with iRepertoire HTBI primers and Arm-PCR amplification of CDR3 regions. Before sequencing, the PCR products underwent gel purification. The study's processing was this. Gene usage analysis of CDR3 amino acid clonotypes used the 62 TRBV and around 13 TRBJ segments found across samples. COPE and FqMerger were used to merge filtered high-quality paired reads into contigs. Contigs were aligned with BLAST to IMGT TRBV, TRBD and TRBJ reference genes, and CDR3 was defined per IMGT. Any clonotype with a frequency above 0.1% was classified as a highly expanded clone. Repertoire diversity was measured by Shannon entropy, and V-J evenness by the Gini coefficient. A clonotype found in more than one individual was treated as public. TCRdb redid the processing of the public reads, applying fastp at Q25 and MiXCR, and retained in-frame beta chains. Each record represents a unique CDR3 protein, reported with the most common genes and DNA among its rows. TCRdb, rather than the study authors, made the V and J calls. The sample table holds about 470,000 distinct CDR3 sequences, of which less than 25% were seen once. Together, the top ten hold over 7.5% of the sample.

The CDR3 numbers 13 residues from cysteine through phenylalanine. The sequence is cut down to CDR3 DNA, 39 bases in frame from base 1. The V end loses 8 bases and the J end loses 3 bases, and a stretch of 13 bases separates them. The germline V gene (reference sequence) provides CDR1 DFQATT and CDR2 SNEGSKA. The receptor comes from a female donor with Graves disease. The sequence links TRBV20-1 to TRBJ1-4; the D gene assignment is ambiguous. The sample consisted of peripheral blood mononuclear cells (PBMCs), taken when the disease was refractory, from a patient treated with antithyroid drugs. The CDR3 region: CSWRRRANEKLFF. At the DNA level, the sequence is TGCAGTTGGCGCCGGCGAGCTAATGAAAAACTGTTTTTT.